This record looks at one TCR beta chain sequence and its context. Its cognate antigen is unknown. These data are taken from a study of blood T cells in healthy people across ages. For the second PCR, which ran for about 7 to 12 cycles, a sample-barcoded 5' primer and a J-beta primer mix were used. MiXCR was run by TCRdb on the 5' RACE reads, yielding one entry per CDR3 protein. In the table there are around 800,000 distinct CDR3 sequences, 62% of which are singletons. Each donor supplied around 10 milliliters of peripheral blood. Every sample yielded at least 6.5 million isolated PBMCs. Study-wide results and caveats: While age rose, TCR beta diversity per million T cells dropped in a roughly linear way. In long-lived donors, naive CD4+ cell counts and diversity exceeded those of aged donors.

The TCR sequence derives from a man younger than 45 in good health. The material sequenced was blood.

CDR3 in DNA: TGTGCCAGCAGCTTACAGGGGGCGTCTGGTGGCTACACCTTC. Amino acid sequence: CASSLQGASGGYTF. The chain carries TRBV7-9 and TRBJ1-2, with TRBD1 matching over 8 bases. V was clipped by 2 bases and J by 7 bases; unmatched bases: 6. This CDR3 is built from 14 residues. Germline V lookup: CDR1 SEHNR, CDR2 FQNEAQ (reference sequence).